The 2 T cell receptor beta chains below were found in one sample sequenced in a study of T cell responses to AZD1222 COVID-19 vaccine. The protocol was immunoSEQ multiplex PCR, while the TCRdb copy is restricted to in-frame clones and leaves out a portion. This sample has tens of thousands of clones; 65% to 85% occur once, and the top ten carry approximately 25%. The sequencing used peripheral blood, collected 28 days after the second AZD1222 dose. These receptors came from an adult who received the AZD1222 COVID-19 vaccine.

V usage is TRBV30 and J usage is TRBJ1-1; no reliable D call. Trimming shortened V by 4 bases and J by 1 base, and 22 bases separated the two germline ends. The CDR3 length is 17 residues. Germline CDR1 GTSNPN, CDR2 SVGIG (reference sequence). The CDR3 nucleotides read TGTGCCTGGATTCCCCCATCAACACCGAAGGCGAACACTGAAGCTTTCTTT. Protein sequence: CAWIPPSTPKANTEAFF.

The rearrangement uses TRBV6-5 and TRBJ2-7; 7 bases match TRBD1. Germline CDR1 MNHEY, CDR2 SVGAGI. Germline trimming cut 7 bases from V and 6 bases from J; bases unmatched to any gene: 12. This CDR3 comprises 14 residues. CDR3: CASNLRQGQGEQYF. CDR3 DNA sequence: TGTGCCAGCAACCTAAGACAGGGTCAGGGCGAGCAGTACTTC.